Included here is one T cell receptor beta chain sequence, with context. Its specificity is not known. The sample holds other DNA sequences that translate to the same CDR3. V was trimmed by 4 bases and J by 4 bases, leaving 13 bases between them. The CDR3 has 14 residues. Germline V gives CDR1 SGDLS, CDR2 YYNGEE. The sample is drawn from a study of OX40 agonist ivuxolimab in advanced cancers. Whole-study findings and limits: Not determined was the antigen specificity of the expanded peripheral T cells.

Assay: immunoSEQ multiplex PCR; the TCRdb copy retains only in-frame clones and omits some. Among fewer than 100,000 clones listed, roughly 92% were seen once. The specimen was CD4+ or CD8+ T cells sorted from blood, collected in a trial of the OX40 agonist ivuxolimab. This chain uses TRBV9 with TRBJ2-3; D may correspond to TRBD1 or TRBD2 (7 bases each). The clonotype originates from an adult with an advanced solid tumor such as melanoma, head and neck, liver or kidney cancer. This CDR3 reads CASSPGGGPDTQYF. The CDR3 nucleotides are TGTGCCAGCAGCCCAGGGGGGGGACCAGATACGCAGTATTTT.